The present T cell receptor (beta chain) was sequenced within a study of blood T cells in healthy people across ages. The germline gives CDR1 SGHTA, CDR2 FQGNSA. This CDR3 has 12 residues. Trimming shortened V by 5 bases and J by 3 bases, and 7 bases separated the two germline ends. Using a J-beta primer mix together with a sample-barcoded 5' primer, a second PCR was run for roughly 7 to 12 cycles. TCRdb re-called the 5' RACE reads through MiXCR, storing one row per CDR3 protein. The sample contains 800,000 to 950,000 distinct CDR3 sequences, roughly 40% of which appear only once. Sequencing was done on a sample of blood. This rearrangement joins TRBV7-2 to TRBJ1-1, with D uncertain. The receptor was isolated from a man aged 18 to 29 in good health. CDR3 in DNA: TGTGCCAGCAGCATCCGGGACACTGAAGCTTTCTTT. This encodes CASSIRDTEAFF. Full variable domain (missing parts from reference TRBV7-2 and TRBJ1-1): GAGVSQSPSNKVTEKGKDVELRCDPISGHTALYWYRQSLGQGLEFLIYFQGNSAPDKSGLPSDRFSAERTGGSVSTLTIQRTQQEDSAVYLCASSIRDTEAFFGQGTRLTVV.